The rows below give T cell receptor beta chains drawn from one sample of a study of blood T cells in healthy people across ages. Using its own MiXCR run on the 5' RACE reads, TCRdb lists one record per CDR3 protein. The sample includes fewer than 750,000 distinct CDR3 sequences, roughly 48% of them seen just once. Material for sequencing was blood. Receptors were obtained from a man older than 75 in good health. Both conserved end residues are part of each CDR3. A D gene is named only where the DNA matches it firmly. Size values are once, few and many counts, or a class for expanded clones, and some rows have none.

V	D	J	size	CDR3	DNA
TRBV12-3/TRBV12-4	-	TRBJ1-4	-	CASSFGLEKLFF	TGTGCCAGCAGTTTTGGGTTAGAAAAACTGTTTTTT
TRBV6-1	TRBD1	TRBJ1-5	-	CASRRTGDHPQHF	TGTGCCAGCAGGCGGACAGGGGACCACCCCCAGCATTTT
TRBV4-1	TRBD2	TRBJ2-5	few	CASSHPGSGVETQYF	TGCGCCAGCAGCCACCCAGGGAGCGGGGTTGAGACCCAGTACTTC
TRBV20-1	-	TRBJ2-5	-	CSADDNQETQYF	TGCAGTGCCGACGATAACCAAGAGACCCAGTACTTC
TRBV10-3	-	TRBJ2-5	-	CAISERHQETQYF	TGTGCCATCAGTGAACGGCACCAAGAGACCCAGTACTTC
TRBV7-9	-	TRBJ1-1	few	CASSPRPRDIATEAFF	TGTGCCAGCAGCCCCCGACCACGGGACATAGCGACTGAAGCTTTCTTT
TRBV29-1	-	TRBJ2-1	many	CSVDRHRNEQFF	TGCAGCGTTGATAGACATCGCAATGAGCAGTTCTTC
TRBV4-2	TRBD2	TRBJ2-1	-	CASNQQLASSYNEQFF	TGTGCCAGCAACCAACAACTAGCGAGCTCCTACAATGAGCAGTTCTTC
TRBV12-3/TRBV12-4	-	TRBJ2-6	-	CASSLDGVSGANVLTF	TGTGCCAGCAGTTTGGACGGAGTCTCTGGGGCCAACGTCCTGACTTTC
TRBV20-1	-	TRBJ1-2	few	CSATQTNYGYTF	TGCAGTGCTACACAGACAAACTATGGCTACACCTTC
TRBV20-1	-	TRBJ2-7	few	CSASRGPSYYEQYF	TGCAGTGCTAGCCGGGGCCCCTCCTACTACGAGCAGTACTTC
TRBV24-1	TRBD1	TRBJ1-2	-	CATSDSGQGDGYGYTF	TGTGCCACCAGTGATTCGGGACAGGGGGATGGCTATGGCTACACCTTC
TRBV5-1	TRBD2	TRBJ2-1	-	CASSLELRGAYNEQFF	TGCGCCAGCAGCTTGGAACTGCGGGGGGCTTACAATGAGCAGTTCTTC
TRBV20-1	-	TRBJ2-3	-	CSAAPAGATTDTQYF	TGCAGTGCTGCCCCGGCGGGGGCCACCACAGATACGCAGTATTTT
TRBV4-2	TRBD2	TRBJ2-7	-	CASSHRTSGRSYEQYF	TGTGCCAGCAGCCATCGGACTAGCGGGAGATCCTACGAGCAGTACTTC
TRBV6-2/TRBV6-3	TRBD2	TRBJ2-1	many	CASSYAYSGRAANEQFF	TGTGCCAGCAGTTACGCGTATAGCGGGAGGGCCGCTAATGAGCAGTTCTTC
TRBV5-1	-	TRBJ2-7	few	CASSLELGTSYEQYF	TGCGCCAGCAGCTTGGAACTGGGTACCTCCTACGAGCAGTACTTC